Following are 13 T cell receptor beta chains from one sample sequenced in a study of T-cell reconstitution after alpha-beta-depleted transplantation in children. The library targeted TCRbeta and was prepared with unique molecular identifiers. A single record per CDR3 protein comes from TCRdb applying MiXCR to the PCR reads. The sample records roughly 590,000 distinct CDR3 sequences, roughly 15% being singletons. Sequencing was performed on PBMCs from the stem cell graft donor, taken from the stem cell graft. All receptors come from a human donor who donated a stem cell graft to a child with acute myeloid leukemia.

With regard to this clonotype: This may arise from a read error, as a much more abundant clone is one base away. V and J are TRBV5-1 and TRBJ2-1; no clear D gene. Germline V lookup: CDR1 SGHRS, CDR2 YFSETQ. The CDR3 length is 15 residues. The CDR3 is CASGLREPYDNDQFF. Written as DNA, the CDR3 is TGCGCCAGCGGCCTTCGCGAACCCTACGACAATGACCAGTTCTTC.

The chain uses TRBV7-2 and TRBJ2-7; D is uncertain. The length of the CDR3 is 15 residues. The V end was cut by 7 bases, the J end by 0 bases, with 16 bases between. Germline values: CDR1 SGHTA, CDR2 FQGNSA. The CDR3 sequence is CASTPNQANSYEQYF. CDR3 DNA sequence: TGTGCCAGCACTCCAAATCAGGCCAACTCCTACGAGCAGTACTTC.

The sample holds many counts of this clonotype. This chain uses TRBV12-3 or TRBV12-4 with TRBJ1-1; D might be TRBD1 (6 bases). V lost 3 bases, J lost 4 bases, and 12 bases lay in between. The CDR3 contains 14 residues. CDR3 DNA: TGTGCCAGCAGTTTGGGGGCAGGTCGCACTGAAGCTTTCTTT. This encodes CASSLGAGRTEAFF.

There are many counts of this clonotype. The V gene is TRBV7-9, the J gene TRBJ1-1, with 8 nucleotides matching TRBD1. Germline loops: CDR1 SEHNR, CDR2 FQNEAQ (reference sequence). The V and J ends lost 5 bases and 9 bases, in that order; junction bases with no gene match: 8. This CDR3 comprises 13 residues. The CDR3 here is CASSPGQGDKAFF. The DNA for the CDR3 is TGTGCCAGCAGCCCTGGACAGGGTGACAAAGCTTTCTTT.

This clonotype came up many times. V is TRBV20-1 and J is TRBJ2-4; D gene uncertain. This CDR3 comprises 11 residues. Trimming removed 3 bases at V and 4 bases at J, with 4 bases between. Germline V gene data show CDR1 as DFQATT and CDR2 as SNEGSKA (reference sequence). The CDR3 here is CSASKKNIQYF. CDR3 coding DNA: TGCAGTGCTAGCAAAAAAAACATTCAGTACTTC.

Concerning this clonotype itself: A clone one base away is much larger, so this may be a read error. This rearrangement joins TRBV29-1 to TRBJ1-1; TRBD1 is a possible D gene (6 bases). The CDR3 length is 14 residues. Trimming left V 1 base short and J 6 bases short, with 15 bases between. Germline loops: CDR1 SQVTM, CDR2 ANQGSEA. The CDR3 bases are TGCAGCGTTGAAGTTACAGGGCCCAACGCTGAAGCTTTCTTT. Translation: CSVEVTGPNAEAFF.

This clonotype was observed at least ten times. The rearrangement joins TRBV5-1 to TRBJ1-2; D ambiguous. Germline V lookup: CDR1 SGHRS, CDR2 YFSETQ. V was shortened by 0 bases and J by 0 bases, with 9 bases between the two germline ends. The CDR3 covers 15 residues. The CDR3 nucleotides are TGCGCCAGCAGCTTGGGAGGGATAGCTAACTATGGCTACACCTTC. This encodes CASSLGGIANYGYTF.

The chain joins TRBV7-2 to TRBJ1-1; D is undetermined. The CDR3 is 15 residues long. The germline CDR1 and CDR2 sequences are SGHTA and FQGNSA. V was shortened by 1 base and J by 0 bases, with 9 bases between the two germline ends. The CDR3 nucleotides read TGTGCCAGCAGCTTAGGCTTTTTTATGAACACTGAAGCTTTCTTT. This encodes CASSLGFFMNTEAFF.

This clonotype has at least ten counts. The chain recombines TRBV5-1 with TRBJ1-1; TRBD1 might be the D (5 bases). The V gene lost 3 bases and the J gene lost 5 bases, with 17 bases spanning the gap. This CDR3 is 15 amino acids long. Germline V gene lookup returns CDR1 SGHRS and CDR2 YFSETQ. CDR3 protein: CASSWDGQASTEAFF. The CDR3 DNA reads TGCGCCAGCAGCTGGGACGGCCAGGCCTCTACTGAAGCTTTCTTT.

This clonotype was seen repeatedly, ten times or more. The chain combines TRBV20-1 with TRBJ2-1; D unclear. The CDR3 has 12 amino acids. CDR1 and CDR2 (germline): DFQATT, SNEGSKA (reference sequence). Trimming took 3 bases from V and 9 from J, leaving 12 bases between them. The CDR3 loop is CSASIGASEQFF. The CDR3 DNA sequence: TGCAGTGCTAGTATTGGAGCAAGTGAGCAGTTCTTC.

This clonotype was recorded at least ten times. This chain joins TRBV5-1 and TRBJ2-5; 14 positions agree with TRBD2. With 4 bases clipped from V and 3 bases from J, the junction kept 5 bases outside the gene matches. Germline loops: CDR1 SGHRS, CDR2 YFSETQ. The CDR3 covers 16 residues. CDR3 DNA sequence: TGCGCCAGCAGCGCCAAGGGACTAGCGGGGGAAGAGACCCAGTACTTC. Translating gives CASSAKGLAGEETQYF.

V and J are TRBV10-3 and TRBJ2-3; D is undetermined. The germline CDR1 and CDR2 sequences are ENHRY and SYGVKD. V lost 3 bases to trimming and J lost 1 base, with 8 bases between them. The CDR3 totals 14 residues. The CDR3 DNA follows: TGTGCCATCAGTGAATCGACTCGCACAGATACGCAGTATTTT. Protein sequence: CAISESTRTDTQYF.

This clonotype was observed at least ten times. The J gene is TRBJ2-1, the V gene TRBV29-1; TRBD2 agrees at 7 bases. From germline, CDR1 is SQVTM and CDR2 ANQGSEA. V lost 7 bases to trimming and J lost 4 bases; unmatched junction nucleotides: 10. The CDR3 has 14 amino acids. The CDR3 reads CSAVRASGYNEQFF. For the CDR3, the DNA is TGCAGCGCGGTCAGGGCTAGCGGATACAATGAGCAGTTCTTC.